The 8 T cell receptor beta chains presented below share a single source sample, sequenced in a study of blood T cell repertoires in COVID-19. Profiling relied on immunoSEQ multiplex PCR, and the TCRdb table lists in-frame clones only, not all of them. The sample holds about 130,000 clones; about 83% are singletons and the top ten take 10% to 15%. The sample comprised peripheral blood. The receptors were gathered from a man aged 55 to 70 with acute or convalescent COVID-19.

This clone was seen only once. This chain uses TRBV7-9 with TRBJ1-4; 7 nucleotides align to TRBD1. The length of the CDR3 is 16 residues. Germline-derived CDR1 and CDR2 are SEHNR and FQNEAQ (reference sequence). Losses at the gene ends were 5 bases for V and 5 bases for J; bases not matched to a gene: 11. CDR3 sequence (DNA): TGTGCCAGCAGCGCCCCCTTGACAGGGATAAATGAAAAACTGTTTTTT. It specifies CASSAPLTGINEKLFF.

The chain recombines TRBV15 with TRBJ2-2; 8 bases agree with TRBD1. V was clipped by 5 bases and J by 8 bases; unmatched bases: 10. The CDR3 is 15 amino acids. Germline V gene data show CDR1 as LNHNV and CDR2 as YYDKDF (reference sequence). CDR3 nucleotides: TGTGCCACCAGCCCTTCGACAGGGGTAGGGGGGGAGCTGTTTTTT. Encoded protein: CATSPSTGVGGELFF.

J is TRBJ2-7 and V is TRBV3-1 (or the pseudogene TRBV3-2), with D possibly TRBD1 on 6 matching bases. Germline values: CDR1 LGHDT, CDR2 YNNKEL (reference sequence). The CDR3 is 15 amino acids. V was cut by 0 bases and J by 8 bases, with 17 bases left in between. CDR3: CASSQEEVQGPKQYF. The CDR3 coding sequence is TGTGCCAGCAGCCAAGAGGAAGTCCAGGGGCCCAAGCAGTACTTC.

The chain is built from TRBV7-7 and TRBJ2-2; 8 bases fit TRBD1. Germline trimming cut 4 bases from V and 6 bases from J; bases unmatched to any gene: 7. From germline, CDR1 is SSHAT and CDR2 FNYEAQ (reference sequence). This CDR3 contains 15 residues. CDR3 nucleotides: TGTGCCAGCAGCTCCCTCGACAGGGGAGCCGGGGAGCTGTTTTTT. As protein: CASSSLDRGAGELFF. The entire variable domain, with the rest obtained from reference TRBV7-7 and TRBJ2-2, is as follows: GAGVSQSPRYKVTKRGQDVTLRCDPISSHATLYWYQQALGQGPEFLTYFNYEAQPDKSGLPSDRFSAERPEGSISTLTIQRTEQRDSAMYRCASSSLDRGAGELFFGEGSRLTVL.

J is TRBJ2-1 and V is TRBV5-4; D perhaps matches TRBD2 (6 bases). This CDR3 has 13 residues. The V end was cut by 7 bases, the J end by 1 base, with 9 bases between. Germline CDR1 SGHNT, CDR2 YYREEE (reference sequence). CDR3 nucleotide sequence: TGTGCCAGCGGGGAGGAGTCCTACAATGAGCAGTTCTTC. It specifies CASGEESYNEQFF.

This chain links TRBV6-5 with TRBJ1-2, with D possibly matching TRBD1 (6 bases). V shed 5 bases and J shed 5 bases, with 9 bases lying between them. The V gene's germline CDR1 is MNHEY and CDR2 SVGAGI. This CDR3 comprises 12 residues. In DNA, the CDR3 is TGTGCCAGCAGTACAAGGGGGTATGGCTACACCTTC. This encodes CASSTRGYGYTF.

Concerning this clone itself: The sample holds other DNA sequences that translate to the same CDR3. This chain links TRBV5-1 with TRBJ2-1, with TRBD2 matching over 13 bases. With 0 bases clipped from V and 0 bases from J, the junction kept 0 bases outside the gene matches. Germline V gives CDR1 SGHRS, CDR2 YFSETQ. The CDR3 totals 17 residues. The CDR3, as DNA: TGCGCCAGCAGCTTGGGACTAGCGGGAGGCTCCTACAATGAGCAGTTCTTC. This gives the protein CASSLGLAGGSYNEQFF.

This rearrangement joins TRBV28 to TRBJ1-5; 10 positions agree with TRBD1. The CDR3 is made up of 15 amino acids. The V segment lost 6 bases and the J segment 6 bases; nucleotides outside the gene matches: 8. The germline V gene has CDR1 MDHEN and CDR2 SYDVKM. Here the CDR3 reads CASSPGTGVSQPQHF. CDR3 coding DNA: TGTGCCAGCAGCCCCGGGACAGGGGTGAGTCAGCCCCAGCATTTT.